This TCR beta chain was identified during a study of T-cell reconstitution after alpha-beta-depleted transplantation in children. Unique molecular identifiers were incorporated during preparation of the TCRbeta library. Each CDR3 protein gets one entry after TCRdb re-called the PCR reads with MiXCR. The data contain a few hundred thousand distinct CDR3 sequences, around two fifths of them singletons. Study-wide results and limits: From surviving recipient T cells and thymic progenitors came the high day-60 TCRbeta diversity observed in some patients. As was reported, about two months after transplant, alpha-beta T cells came from several hundred expanded graft clones.

The sample holds many counts of this clonotype. Its antigen remains unidentified. The V and J ends lost 0 bases and 8 bases respectively, with 10 bases between them. This CDR3 is built from 12 residues. Germline CDR1 reads DFQATT; CDR2 reads SNEGSKA (reference sequence). This sample comprised PBMCs, obtained before TCRalphabeta/CD19-depleted stem cell transplant. The sequence came from a girl aged 2 to 9 with aplastic anemia, due to receive a stem cell transplant. The J gene is TRBJ1-1, the V gene TRBV20-1; D not resolved. CDR3 in DNA: TGCAGTGCTAGAGATCGGCTTATAGAAGCTTTCTTT. Translating gives CSARDRLIEAFF.